A selection of T cell receptor beta chains follows, all from one sample in a study of cytomegalovirus exposure and HLA in healthy donors. Sequencing used immunoSEQ multiplex PCR; TCRdb keeps in-frame clones, though not all of them. The table has some 110,000 clones, approximately 76% seen once. The source material was PBMCs. The receptor source for this set is a man aged 45-65 years in good health and CMV-seropositive. Each CDR3 is given with its conserved first and last residue. Each record gives: D gene, V gene, J gene, clone size, CDR3 protein, CDR3 DNA. The D gene is left open where the match is weak. Expanded clones are given a class, and other clones once, few, many or no size at all.

d_call: .; v_call: TRBV19; j_call: TRBJ2-7; clone_size: .; cdr3_aa: CASSMGVAGATYEQYF; cdr3_nt: TGTGCCAGTAGTATGGGAGTCGCGGGGGCGACCTACGAGCAGTACTTC
d_call: TRBD2; v_call: TRBV7-9; j_call: TRBJ2-5; clone_size: few; cdr3_aa: CVYRAGRAGALGETQYF; cdr3_nt: TGTGTCTATAGAGCAGGGCGAGCGGGGGCCCTGGGAGAGACCCAGTACTTC
d_call: TRBD1; v_call: TRBV11-3; j_call: TRBJ2-3; clone_size: .; cdr3_aa: CASSLGQGATDTQYF; cdr3_nt: TGTGCCAGCAGCTTAGGGCAGGGGGCAACAGATACGCAGTATTTT
d_call: .; v_call: TRBV11-3; j_call: TRBJ2-3; clone_size: .; cdr3_aa: CASSLDIGDTQYF; cdr3_nt: TGTGCCAGCAGCTTAGATATCGGGGATACGCAGTATTTT
d_call: .; v_call: TRBV4-1; j_call: TRBJ1-2; clone_size: .; cdr3_aa: CASSQVSLQGGYTF; cdr3_nt: TGCGCCAGCAGCCAAGTTAGTCTTCAGGGCGGCTACACCTTC
d_call: .; v_call: TRBV5-1; j_call: TRBJ2-7; clone_size: .; cdr3_aa: CASSQLAPGEQYF; cdr3_nt: TGCGCCAGCAGCCAACTGGCCCCGGGGGAGCAGTACTTC
d_call: TRBD1; v_call: TRBV9; j_call: TRBJ2-4; clone_size: .; cdr3_aa: CASSVGGQGSNIQYF; cdr3_nt: TGTGCCAGCAGCGTAGGGGGACAGGGCTCCAACATTCAGTACTTC
d_call: TRBD1; v_call: TRBV19; j_call: TRBJ2-1; clone_size: .; cdr3_aa: CASSIAPGQGYNEQFF; cdr3_nt: TGTGCCAGTAGTATAGCCCCGGGACAGGGGTACAATGAGCAGTTCTTC
d_call: TRBD1; v_call: TRBV7-8; j_call: TRBJ1-2; clone_size: .; cdr3_aa: CASSPTRQGGLRGYTF; cdr3_nt: TGTGCCAGCAGCCCAACCCGACAGGGGGGGCTACGTGGCTACACCTTC
d_call: .; v_call: TRBV19; j_call: TRBJ2-7; clone_size: .; cdr3_aa: CASSIGTDHYEQYF; cdr3_nt: TGTGCCAGTAGTATAGGGACAGACCACTACGAGCAGTACTTC